This T cell receptor (beta chain) was recovered during a study of blood T cell repertoires in COVID-19. Produced via immunoSEQ multiplex PCR; TCRdb's table is partial and in-frame only. Among 150,000 or so clones listed, approximately 85% were seen once. CDR3 length equals 14 residues. CDR1 is LGHDT and CDR2 is YNNKEL in the germline V gene (reference sequence). Trimming removed 3 bases from V and 3 bases from J; junction bases left unmatched: 2. The sample consisted of peripheral blood. The sequence was collected from a woman aged 55-70 years with COVID-19, enrolled during active disease. The chain employs TRBV3-1 (or the pseudogene TRBV3-2) and TRBJ1-1; TRBD1 aligns across 9 bases. The CDR3, as DNA: TGTGCCAGCAGCCACGGACAGGGGTACACTGAAGCTTTCTTT. Residues: CASSHGQGYTEAFF.